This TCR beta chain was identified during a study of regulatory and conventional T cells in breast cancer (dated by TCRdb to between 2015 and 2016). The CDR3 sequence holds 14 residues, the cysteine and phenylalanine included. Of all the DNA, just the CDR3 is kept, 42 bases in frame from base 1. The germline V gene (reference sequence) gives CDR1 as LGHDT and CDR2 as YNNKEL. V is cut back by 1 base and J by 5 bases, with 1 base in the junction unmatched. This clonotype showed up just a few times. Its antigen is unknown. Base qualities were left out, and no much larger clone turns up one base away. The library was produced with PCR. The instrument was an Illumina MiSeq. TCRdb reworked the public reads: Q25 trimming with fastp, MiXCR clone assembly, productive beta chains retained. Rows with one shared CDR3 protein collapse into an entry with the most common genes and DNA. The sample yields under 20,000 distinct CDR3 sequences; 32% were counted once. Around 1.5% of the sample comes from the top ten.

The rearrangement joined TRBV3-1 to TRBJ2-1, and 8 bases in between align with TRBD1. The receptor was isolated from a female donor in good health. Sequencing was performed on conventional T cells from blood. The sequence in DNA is TGTGCCAGCAGCCAAGTGGACAGGGACAATGAGCAGTTCTTC. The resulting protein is CASSQVDRDNEQFF.